This T cell receptor beta chain was obtained from a study of blood T cells in healthy people across ages. Combining a sample-barcoded 5' primer with a J-beta primer mix, a second PCR ran for 7 to 11 cycles. Via MiXCR, TCRdb re-called the 5' RACE reads, giving one row per CDR3 protein. The table has roughly 730,000 distinct CDR3 sequences, roughly three fifths seen once. Study results and caveats: As naive T cell percentage varied, TCR beta diversity correlated strongly with it.

Regarding this clonotype: What it binds is unknown.

Germline CDR1 is SGHTA and CDR2 is FQGNSA. V lost 5 bases to trimming and J lost 9 bases; unmatched junction nucleotides: 13. The CDR3 has 16 amino acids. Specimen: blood. The sequence was obtained from a man in his forties or fifties in good health. The chain couples TRBV7-2 to TRBJ1-6; 7 bases agree with TRBD1. CDR3: CASSLNPGGYFSPLHF. CDR3 bases: TGTGCCAGCAGCCTAAACCCAGGGGGATATTTTTCACCCCTCCACTTT.